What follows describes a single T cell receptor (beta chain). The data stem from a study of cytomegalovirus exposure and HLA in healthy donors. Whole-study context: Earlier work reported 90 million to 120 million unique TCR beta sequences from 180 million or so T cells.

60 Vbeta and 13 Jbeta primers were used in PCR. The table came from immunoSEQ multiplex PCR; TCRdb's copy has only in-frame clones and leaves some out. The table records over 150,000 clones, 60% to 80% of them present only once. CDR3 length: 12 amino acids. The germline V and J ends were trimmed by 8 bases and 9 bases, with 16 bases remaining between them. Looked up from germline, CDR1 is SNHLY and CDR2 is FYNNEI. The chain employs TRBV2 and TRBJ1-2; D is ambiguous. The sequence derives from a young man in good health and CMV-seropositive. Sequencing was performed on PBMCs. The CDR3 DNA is TGTGCCAGCGTGGAGGGCACTGGTCGCTACACCTTC. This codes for CASVEGTGRYTF.